The clone carrying this TCR beta chain was detected only a few times. Its antigen remains unidentified. Semi-nested PCR with Nested Universal Primer A followed constant-region reverse priming of full-length variable regions. A single record per CDR3 protein comes from TCRdb applying MiXCR to the 5' RACE reads. The sample lists about 57,000 distinct CDR3 sequences, about 28% occurring once. The CDR3 is 12 residues long. Study observations and caveats: Tumor-infiltrating Treg TCR alpha and beta sequences overlapped most with tumor naive CD4+ T cells, then blood naive. Whole repertoires were not studied in the larger cohort, only one V-J beta rearrangement. In terms of TCR gene usage, tumor memory CD4+ T cells clustered together with blood and lymph node memory CD4+ cells, as well as with lymph node naive CD4+ cells.

The receptor was derived from a female donor with breast cancer. Sequencing used tumor-infiltrating memory CD4+ T cells sorted from the breast tumor. Subset defined: memory CD4+ T cells, CD4+CD45RO+CD25-. This chain links TRBV12-2 with TRBJ2-1. TRBV12-2 is given as a pseudogene. CDR3 sequence (DNA): TGTGCAAGTAGGGTAGCTTACAATGAGCAGTTCTTC. Its protein product is CASRVAYNEQFF.